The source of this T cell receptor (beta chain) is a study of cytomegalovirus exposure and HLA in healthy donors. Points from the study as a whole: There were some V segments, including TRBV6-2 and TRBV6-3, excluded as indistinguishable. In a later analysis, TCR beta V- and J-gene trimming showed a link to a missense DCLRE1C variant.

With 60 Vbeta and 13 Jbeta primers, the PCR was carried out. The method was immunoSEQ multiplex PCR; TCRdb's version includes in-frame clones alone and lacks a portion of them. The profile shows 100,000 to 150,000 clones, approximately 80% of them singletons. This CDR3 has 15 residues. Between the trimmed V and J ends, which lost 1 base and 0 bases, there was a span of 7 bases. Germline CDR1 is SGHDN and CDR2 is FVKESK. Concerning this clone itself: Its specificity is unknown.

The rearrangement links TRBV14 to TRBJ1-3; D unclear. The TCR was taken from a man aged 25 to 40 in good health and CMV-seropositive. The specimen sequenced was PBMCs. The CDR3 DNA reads TGTGCCAGCAGCCAAGTCACAGTCTCTGGAAACACCATATATTTT. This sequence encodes CASSQVTVSGNTIYF.